These T cell receptor beta chains were read from a single sample in a study of identical twins. TCRdb ran MiXCR on the 5' RACE reads and lists one entry per CDR3 protein. The repertoire holds 350,000 to 500,000 distinct CDR3 sequences, with less than 20% as singletons. The sample was naive T cells sorted from blood. All receptors come from a man aged 50-60 years in good health. The CDR3 runs from the conserved cysteine through the conserved F or W. The D gene is left open where the match is weak. Not every row has a clone size; where given, it reads once, few, many or a size class.

V gene: TRBV19; D gene: NA; clone size: NA; CDR3 length: 15; J gene: TRBJ2-1; CDR3 protein: CASSAQANSYNEQFF; CDR3 DNA: TGTGCCAGTAGTGCACAGGCAAACTCCTACAATGAGCAGTTCTTC
V gene: TRBV6-2/TRBV6-3; D gene: NA; clone size: NA; CDR3 length: 19; J gene: TRBJ2-6; CDR3 protein: CASSYSGRDTFSGANVLTF; CDR3 DNA: TGTGCCAGCAGTTACTCTGGCAGGGACACCTTCTCTGGGGCCAACGTCCTGACTTTC
V gene: TRBV28; D gene: TRBD2; clone size: many; CDR3 length: 19; J gene: TRBJ2-1; CDR3 protein: CASSFPGTSGRAYDNEQFF; CDR3 DNA: TGTGCCAGCAGTTTCCCCGGGACTAGCGGGAGGGCCTATGACAATGAGCAGTTCTTC
V gene: TRBV6-2/TRBV6-3; D gene: NA; clone size: NA; CDR3 length: 18; J gene: TRBJ1-5; CDR3 protein: CASSYSGQRVYSNQPQHF; CDR3 DNA: TGTGCCAGCAGTTACTCTGGACAGAGGGTTTATAGCAATCAGCCCCAGCATTTT
V gene: TRBV27; D gene: NA; clone size: NA; CDR3 length: 13; J gene: TRBJ2-3; CDR3 protein: CASSELGTDTQYF; CDR3 DNA: TGTGCCAGCAGCGAGCTAGGCACAGATACGCAGTATTTT
V gene: TRBV20-1; D gene: TRBD2; clone size: many; CDR3 length: 14; J gene: TRBJ2-7; CDR3 protein: CSARVWGLTYEQYF; CDR3 DNA: TGCAGTGCTAGAGTCTGGGGACTAACCTACGAGCAGTACTTC
V gene: TRBV7-9; D gene: NA; clone size: NA; CDR3 length: 12; J gene: TRBJ2-7; CDR3 protein: CASSLVWYEQYF; CDR3 DNA: TGTGCCAGCAGCTTAGTGTGGTACGAGCAGTACTTC
V gene: TRBV7-2; D gene: TRBD2; clone size: few; CDR3 length: 18; J gene: TRBJ2-1; CDR3 protein: CASSLAVVASGGYNEQFF; CDR3 DNA: TGTGCCAGCAGCTTAGCGGTAGTTGCTAGCGGGGGGTACAATGAGCAGTTCTTC
V gene: TRBV20-1; D gene: NA; clone size: NA; CDR3 length: 15; J gene: TRBJ2-7; CDR3 protein: CSARAGWAESYEQYF; CDR3 DNA: TGCAGTGCTAGGGCCGGTTGGGCGGAGTCCTACGAGCAGTACTTC
V gene: TRBV6-2/TRBV6-3; D gene: NA; clone size: many; CDR3 length: 15; J gene: TRBJ2-1; CDR3 protein: CASSDPGTAYNEQFF; CDR3 DNA: TGTGCCAGCAGTGACCCCGGGACCGCCTACAATGAGCAGTTCTTC
V gene: TRBV12-3/TRBV12-4; D gene: NA; clone size: few; CDR3 length: 14; J gene: TRBJ1-5; CDR3 protein: CASSSVSGYQPQHF; CDR3 DNA: TGTGCCAGCAGTTCCGTCAGTGGCTATCAGCCCCAGCATTTT
V gene: TRBV4-3; D gene: NA; clone size: NA; CDR3 length: 16; J gene: TRBJ2-1; CDR3 protein: CASSQDPPRAYNEQFF; CDR3 DNA: TGCGCCAGCAGCCAAGATCCTCCCAGAGCCTACAATGAGCAGTTCTTC
V gene: TRBV6-2/TRBV6-3; D gene: NA; clone size: NA; CDR3 length: 14; J gene: TRBJ1-1; CDR3 protein: CASTPTGLNTEAFF; CDR3 DNA: TGTGCCAGCACACCGACAGGATTGAACACTGAAGCTTTCTTT
V gene: TRBV6-5; D gene: TRBD1; clone size: few; CDR3 length: 16; J gene: TRBJ1-2; CDR3 protein: CASSYLMDRGDSGYTF; CDR3 DNA: TGTGCCAGCAGTTACTTGATGGACAGGGGAGATTCAGGCTACACCTTC
V gene: TRBV27; D gene: NA; clone size: NA; CDR3 length: 15; J gene: TRBJ2-7; CDR3 protein: CASSSLRTAMGEQYF; CDR3 DNA: TGTGCCAGCAGTTCCCTCCGGACAGCCATGGGAGAGCAGTACTTC
V gene: TRBV11-2; D gene: TRBD2; clone size: many; CDR3 length: 16; J gene: TRBJ2-3; CDR3 protein: CASSYRLAGDTDTQYF; CDR3 DNA: TGTGCCAGCAGCTACAGACTAGCGGGGGATACAGATACGCAGTATTTT
V gene: TRBV6-1; D gene: NA; clone size: NA; CDR3 length: 14; J gene: TRBJ2-1; CDR3 protein: CASRGASGVNEQFF; CDR3 DNA: TGTGCCAGCAGAGGTGCCTCGGGCGTCAATGAGCAGTTCTTC
V gene: TRBV5-4; D gene: NA; clone size: NA; CDR3 length: 13; J gene: TRBJ1-1; CDR3 protein: CASSLWSNTEAFF; CDR3 DNA: TGTGCCAGCAGCCTCTGGTCTAACACTGAAGCTTTCTTT
V gene: TRBV4-3; D gene: TRBD1; clone size: NA; CDR3 length: 17; J gene: TRBJ1-4; CDR3 protein: CASSQAPPGQIGEKLFF; CDR3 DNA: TGCGCCAGCAGCCAAGCCCCCCCGGGACAGATAGGGGAAAAACTGTTTTTT
V gene: TRBV11-2; D gene: TRBD1; clone size: NA; CDR3 length: 15; J gene: TRBJ2-7; CDR3 protein: CASSSAGGYSYEQYF; CDR3 DNA: TGTGCCAGCAGCAGCGCAGGGGGATACTCCTACGAGCAGTACTTC
V gene: TRBV12-3/TRBV12-4; D gene: NA; clone size: few; CDR3 length: 15; J gene: TRBJ2-7; CDR3 protein: CASSFAFGQHYEQYF; CDR3 DNA: TGTGCCAGCAGTTTCGCATTTGGACAGCACTACGAGCAGTACTTC
V gene: TRBV20-1; D gene: NA; clone size: NA; CDR3 length: 15; J gene: TRBJ1-2; CDR3 protein: CSAQTLRQELYGYTF; CDR3 DNA: TGCAGTGCTCAGACTCTCAGACAGGAACTCTATGGCTACACCTTC
V gene: TRBV12-3/TRBV12-4; D gene: NA; clone size: NA; CDR3 length: 15; J gene: TRBJ2-1; CDR3 protein: CASTFSGGIYNEQFF; CDR3 DNA: TGTGCCAGCACCTTCTCTGGTGGAATCTACAATGAGCAGTTCTTC
V gene: TRBV7-9; D gene: TRBD1; clone size: NA; CDR3 length: 17; J gene: TRBJ1-2; CDR3 protein: CASSTRQDRENNYGYTF; CDR3 DNA: TGTGCCAGCAGCACGAGGCAGGACAGGGAAAATAACTATGGCTACACCTTC
V gene: TRBV6-5; D gene: TRBD1; clone size: NA; CDR3 length: 16; J gene: TRBJ2-5; CDR3 protein: CASSSLYTGGQETQYF; CDR3 DNA: TGTGCCAGCAGTTCCCTTTATACAGGGGGCCAGGAGACCCAGTACTTC
V gene: TRBV20-1; D gene: TRBD1; clone size: few; CDR3 length: 14; J gene: TRBJ2-7; CDR3 protein: CSAPGQGAPGEQYF; CDR3 DNA: TGCAGTGCTCCGGGACAGGGGGCCCCCGGCGAGCAGTACTTC
V gene: TRBV10-3; D gene: NA; clone size: many; CDR3 length: 13; J gene: TRBJ2-7; CDR3 protein: CAISPDRTYEQYF; CDR3 DNA: TGTGCCATCAGCCCTGACAGGACCTACGAGCAGTACTTC
V gene: TRBV12-3/TRBV12-4; D gene: NA; clone size: NA; CDR3 length: 14; J gene: TRBJ2-3; CDR3 protein: CASTTGRGTDTQYF; CDR3 DNA: TGTGCCAGTACGACCGGGAGAGGCACAGATACGCAGTATTTT
V gene: TRBV20-1; D gene: NA; clone size: few; CDR3 length: 15; J gene: TRBJ2-7; CDR3 protein: CSARDPGFQPNEQYF; CDR3 DNA: TGCAGTGCTAGAGACCCCGGGTTTCAACCCAACGAGCAGTACTTC
V gene: TRBV7-2; D gene: NA; clone size: many; CDR3 length: 16; J gene: TRBJ1-6; CDR3 protein: CASSLGSGPYNSPLHF; CDR3 DNA: TGTGCCAGCAGCTTAGGGTCAGGACCTTATAATTCACCCCTCCACTTT
V gene: TRBV20-1; D gene: NA; clone size: many; CDR3 length: 15; J gene: TRBJ1-5; CDR3 protein: CSAKLAASRYQPQHF; CDR3 DNA: TGCAGTGCTAAACTGGCCGCTTCTAGGTATCAGCCCCAGCATTTT
V gene: TRBV6-2/TRBV6-3; D gene: TRBD2; clone size: NA; CDR3 length: 16; J gene: TRBJ2-2; CDR3 protein: CASSYFGGADTGELFF; CDR3 DNA: TGTGCCAGCAGTTACTTCGGGGGGGCGGACACCGGGGAGCTGTTTTTT
V gene: TRBV7-6; D gene: NA; clone size: NA; CDR3 length: 20; J gene: TRBJ2-1; CDR3 protein: CASSLEAAGARISSYNEQFF; CDR3 DNA: TGTGCCAGCAGCTTAGAAGCGGCAGGGGCTCGAATTAGCTCCTACAATGAGCAGTTCTTC
V gene: TRBV6-5; D gene: NA; clone size: few; CDR3 length: 14; J gene: TRBJ2-1; CDR3 protein: CASSYSLRGNEQFF; CDR3 DNA: TGTGCCAGCAGTTACTCGCTTAGGGGCAATGAGCAGTTCTTC
V gene: TRBV5-1; D gene: NA; clone size: NA; CDR3 length: 17; J gene: TRBJ1-2; CDR3 protein: CASSPLDGMTASSGYTF; CDR3 DNA: TGCGCCAGCAGCCCCTTGGATGGCATGACAGCAAGTAGTGGCTACACCTTC
V gene: TRBV5-1; D gene: TRBD2; clone size: NA; CDR3 length: 15; J gene: TRBJ2-5; CDR3 protein: CASSGVAGNQETQYF; CDR3 DNA: TGCGCCAGCAGCGGCGTAGCGGGGAACCAAGAGACCCAGTACTTC
V gene: TRBV4-1; D gene: NA; clone size: NA; CDR3 length: 13; J gene: TRBJ2-3; CDR3 protein: CASSQGDRSTQYF; CDR3 DNA: TGCGCCAGCAGCCAAGGGGACCGAAGTACGCAGTATTTT
V gene: TRBV7-9; D gene: TRBD1; clone size: few; CDR3 length: 17; J gene: TRBJ2-7; CDR3 protein: CASSPSRGTAQSYEQYF; CDR3 DNA: TGTGCCAGCAGTCCTTCGCGAGGGACAGCCCAATCCTACGAGCAGTACTTC
V gene: TRBV30; D gene: NA; clone size: NA; CDR3 length: 15; J gene: TRBJ1-2; CDR3 protein: CAWAPSLILSYGYTF; CDR3 DNA: TGTGCCTGGGCCCCATCTCTGATTCTCTCCTATGGCTACACCTTC
V gene: TRBV4-2; D gene: NA; clone size: few; CDR3 length: 15; J gene: TRBJ1-1; CDR3 protein: CASSQDRVLPPEAFF; CDR3 DNA: TGTGCCAGCAGCCAAGATCGCGTACTGCCCCCAGAAGCTTTCTTT
V gene: TRBV11-1; D gene: TRBD1; clone size: few; CDR3 length: 18; J gene: TRBJ2-3; CDR3 protein: CASSKRGVRDRDTDTQYF; CDR3 DNA: TGTGCCAGCAGCAAACGGGGGGTAAGGGACAGGGACACAGATACGCAGTATTTT